This TCR beta chain came from a study of human T cells and chemical hapten exposure. About the study: Patients, a majority of them female, were diagnosed with alopecia areata, totalis or universalis. Variation in per-sample TCR yields came mainly from small pooled library volume differences. General observations from the study: More PT1 expanded TCRs went with higher patch test scores.

This clonotype was seen repeatedly, ten times or more. Its target is not known. The V end was cut by 6 bases, the J end by 3 bases, with 11 bases between. There are 13 residues in the CDR3. Germline CDR1 is LGHNT and CDR2 is FRNRAP. One entry per CDR3 protein, called by TCRdb with MiXCR from the RACE reads. In the table there are roughly 360,000 distinct CDR3 sequences, around 4.8% of which are singletons. This sample's time point: patch test 1, 2 weeks after DPC sensitization. The sample's treatment: therapeutic diphenylcyclopropenone sensitization with weekly scalp DPC. Donors were 18 to 70-year-old alopecia patients suitable for DPC.

The chain couples TRBV12-5 to TRBJ2-5, with D perhaps matching TRBD1 or TRBD2 (5 bases each). The TCR sequence derives from a woman between 50 and 59 years old with alopecia areata. Some clones in this sample may be carry-over from other donors' samples. Source: whole blood, taken in connection with sensitization to the hapten diphenylcyclopropenone (DPC). The CDR3 region is CASGTGTEETQYF. The CDR3 DNA follows: TGTGCTAGTGGAACCGGGACGGAAGAGACCCAGTACTTC.